The text below deals with one TCR beta chain. The germline gives CDR1 SGHRS, CDR2 YFSETQ. V was cut by 2 bases and J by 0 bases, with 8 bases left in between. The CDR3 runs to 15 residues. These data belong to a study of blood T cell repertoires in COVID-19. About the research overall: Sites across the United States, Italy and Spain contributed samples from acute and convalescent COVID-19.

Clones were read by immunoSEQ multiplex PCR, and TCRdb kept only the in-frame ones, dropping some. Of tens of thousands of clones in the sample, around 83% were seen once. The sequencing input was peripheral blood. This sequence was found in a woman in her seventies with acute or convalescent COVID-19. The V call is TRBV5-1, the J call TRBJ2-2, with a weak D call TRBD1 (5 bases). DNA of the CDR3: TGCGCCAGCAGCTTCCAACAGGCGAACACCGGGGAGCTGTTTTTT. Its protein is CASSFQQANTGELFF.